These T cell receptor beta chains were read from a single sample in a study of PD-1 blockade in classical Hodgkin lymphoma. The table came from immunoSEQ multiplex PCR; TCRdb's copy has only in-frame clones and leaves some out. The repertoire includes 66,000 or so clones, about two thirds of them detected once, and approximately 9.1% sits in the top ten. Sequencing used peripheral blood mononuclear cells (PBMCs), obtained before the second cycle of nivolumab. Every receptor here comes from a human donor with classical Hodgkin lymphoma. CDR3s include the opening cysteine and the closing phenylalanine or tryptophan. Fields, in order: clone size, D gene, J gene, V gene, CDR3 protein, CDR3 DNA. D genes are given only for firm matches. A clone size is listed for some rows: how often the clone was seen (once, few, many), or a class if it is expanded.

abundance: NA
d_gene: TRBD2
j_gene: TRBJ2-7
v_gene: TRBV4-1
CDR3aa: CASSQGLAGDGFHEQYF
CDR3nt: TGCGCCAGCAGCCAAGGCCTAGCGGGAGACGGTTTCCACGAGCAGTACTTC

abundance: NA
d_gene: NA
j_gene: TRBJ1-6
v_gene: TRBV7-3
CDR3aa: CAGGTENSPLHF
CDR3nt: TGTGCCGGAGGGACCGAGAATTCACCCCTCCACTTT

abundance: NA
d_gene: NA
j_gene: TRBJ1-1
v_gene: TRBV29-1
CDR3aa: CSVEGEYTEAFF
CDR3nt: TGCAGCGTTGAGGGTGAATACACTGAAGCTTTCTTT

abundance: NA
d_gene: NA
j_gene: TRBJ1-1
v_gene: TRBV5-1
CDR3aa: CASSSGQNKGADTEAFF
CDR3nt: TGCGCCAGCAGCTCCGGACAGAATAAGGGAGCAGACACTGAAGCTTTCTTT

abundance: many
d_gene: NA
j_gene: TRBJ1-1
v_gene: TRBV4-2
CDR3aa: CASNADSMNTEAFF
CDR3nt: TGTGCCAGCAACGCGGACAGTATGAACACTGAAGCTTTCTTT

abundance: once
d_gene: TRBD2
j_gene: TRBJ2-5
v_gene: TRBV7-9
CDR3aa: CASSWTSGRGETQYF
CDR3nt: TGTGCCAGCAGCTGGACTAGCGGGAGAGGAGAGACCCAGTACTTC

abundance: NA
d_gene: TRBD1
j_gene: TRBJ1-1
v_gene: TRBV7-9
CDR3aa: CASSSGQGITAEAFF
CDR3nt: TGTGCCAGCAGCTCCGGACAGGGGATAACCGCTGAAGCTTTCTTT

abundance: NA
d_gene: TRBD2
j_gene: TRBJ2-7
v_gene: TRBV11-3
CDR3aa: CASSLELAGVGEQYF
CDR3nt: TGTGCCAGCAGCTTAGAACTAGCGGGAGTAGGCGAGCAGTACTTC

abundance: NA
d_gene: NA
j_gene: TRBJ2-2
v_gene: TRBV7-2
CDR3aa: CASSLVVGAVGELFF
CDR3nt: TGTGCCAGCAGCTTAGTAGTAGGGGCCGTAGGGGAGCTGTTTTTT

abundance: few
d_gene: TRBD1
j_gene: TRBJ1-2
v_gene: TRBV6-1
CDR3aa: CASSDAGGSGYTF
CDR3nt: TGTGCCAGCAGTGACGCAGGGGGTTCTGGCTACACCTTC

abundance: few
d_gene: TRBD1
j_gene: TRBJ2-4
v_gene: TRBV9
CDR3aa: CASSVEGALGIQYF
CDR3nt: TGTGCCAGCAGCGTAGAGGGGGCCTTAGGAATTCAGTACTTC

abundance: NA
d_gene: TRBD1
j_gene: TRBJ1-6
v_gene: TRBV9
CDR3aa: CASSVGEGGNNSPLHF
CDR3nt: TGTGCCAGCAGCGTAGGGGAAGGGGGCAATAATTCACCCCTCCACTTT

abundance: NA
d_gene: TRBD2
j_gene: TRBJ2-7
v_gene: TRBV11-2
CDR3aa: CASSLELAGGYYEQYF
CDR3nt: TGTGCCAGCAGCTTAGAGCTAGCGGGAGGTTACTACGAGCAGTACTTC

abundance: NA
d_gene: NA
j_gene: TRBJ2-7
v_gene: TRBV4-3
CDR3aa: CASSQEEISPYEQYF
CDR3nt: TGCGCCAGCAGCCAAGAGGAGATAAGCCCCTACGAGCAGTACTTC

abundance: NA
d_gene: NA
j_gene: TRBJ2-6
v_gene: TRBV27
CDR3aa: CASSLRQVSSGANVLTF
CDR3nt: TGTGCCAGCAGTTTAAGGCAGGTGAGCTCTGGGGCCAACGTCCTGACTTTC

abundance: NA
d_gene: NA
j_gene: TRBJ1-1
v_gene: TRBV6-6
CDR3aa: CASSYGGSKNTEAFF
CDR3nt: TGTGCCAGCAGTTACGGGGGTTCCAAGAACACTGAAGCTTTCTTT

abundance: NA
d_gene: NA
j_gene: TRBJ2-1
v_gene: TRBV19
CDR3aa: CASSRDFSSYNEQFF
CDR3nt: TGTGCCAGTAGCCGGGACTTTAGCTCCTACAATGAGCAGTTCTTC

abundance: NA
d_gene: NA
j_gene: TRBJ2-2
v_gene: TRBV6-1
CDR3aa: CASSLELPNTGELFF
CDR3nt: TGTGCCAGCAGTTTAGAACTCCCGAACACCGGGGAGCTGTTTTTT

abundance: NA
d_gene: NA
j_gene: TRBJ1-1
v_gene: TRBV2
CDR3aa: CASSEGRTNTEAFF
CDR3nt: TGTGCCAGCAGTGAAGGACGGACGAACACTGAAGCTTTCTTT

abundance: NA
d_gene: NA
j_gene: TRBJ2-7
v_gene: TRBV11-3
CDR3aa: CASSPFWGPGVEQYF
CDR3nt: TGTGCCAGCAGCCCCTTCTGGGGGCCCGGGGTCGAGCAGTACTTC

abundance: NA
d_gene: NA
j_gene: TRBJ2-5
v_gene: TRBV28
CDR3aa: CASSPDRSSQETQYF
CDR3nt: TGTGCCAGCAGTCCCGACCGTAGCTCTCAAGAGACCCAGTACTTC

abundance: NA
d_gene: NA
j_gene: TRBJ2-6
v_gene: TRBV13
CDR3aa: CASSLEGGLLRRGANVLTF
CDR3nt: TGTGCCAGCAGCTTAGAGGGGGGCCTCCTCAGGAGGGGGGCCAACGTCCTGACTTTC

abundance: NA
d_gene: TRBD2
j_gene: TRBJ2-7
v_gene: TRBV27
CDR3aa: CASSFTSGVPSSYEQYF
CDR3nt: TGTGCCAGCAGTTTTACTAGCGGGGTCCCTAGCTCCTACGAGCAGTACTTC

abundance: NA
d_gene: TRBD1
j_gene: TRBJ2-7
v_gene: TRBV7-9
CDR3aa: CASSLGGTDTTYEQYF
CDR3nt: TGTGCCAGCAGCTTAGGAGGGACAGATACTACCTACGAGCAGTACTTC

abundance: once
d_gene: NA
j_gene: TRBJ2-1
v_gene: TRBV28
CDR3aa: CASRRSGGNEQFF
CDR3nt: TGTGCCAGCAGACGATCCGGAGGCAATGAGCAGTTCTTC

abundance: NA
d_gene: NA
j_gene: TRBJ1-5
v_gene: TRBV6-5
CDR3aa: CASNLPGTTNQPQHF
CDR3nt: TGTGCCAGCAACCTACCCGGGACAACGAATCAGCCCCAGCATTTT

abundance: NA
d_gene: NA
j_gene: TRBJ2-1
v_gene: TRBV7-7
CDR3aa: CASSLGSSYNEQFF
CDR3nt: TGTGCCAGCAGCCTCGGGAGCTCCTACAATGAGCAGTTCTTC

abundance: NA
d_gene: NA
j_gene: TRBJ1-2
v_gene: TRBV6-6
CDR3aa: CASTEDGYGYTF
CDR3nt: TGTGCCAGCACTGAGGACGGCTATGGCTACACCTTC

abundance: NA
d_gene: NA
j_gene: TRBJ1-2
v_gene: TRBV28
CDR3aa: CASSPPRQELLRGYTF
CDR3nt: TGTGCCAGCAGCCCTCCTCGGCAGGAACTCCTTCGGGGCTACACCTTC

abundance: NA
d_gene: TRBD2
j_gene: TRBJ2-5
v_gene: TRBV6-5
CDR3aa: CASSYSSGRTETQYF
CDR3nt: TGTGCCAGCAGTTACTCAAGCGGGAGGACGGAGACCCAGTACTTC

abundance: NA
d_gene: NA
j_gene: TRBJ2-7
v_gene: TRBV4-1
CDR3aa: CASSHPLGEQYF
CDR3nt: TGCGCCAGCAGCCACCCATTGGGGGAGCAGTACTTC

abundance: NA
d_gene: NA
j_gene: TRBJ2-2
v_gene: TRBV5-1
CDR3aa: CASSLAEVGELFF
CDR3nt: TGCGCCAGCAGCTTGGCAGAGGTCGGGGAGCTGTTTTTT

abundance: NA
d_gene: NA
j_gene: TRBJ1-2
v_gene: TRBV28
CDR3aa: CASSLLRGGRRDGYTF
CDR3nt: TGTGCCAGCAGTTTATTAAGGGGGGGGCGCCGAGATGGCTACACCTTC

abundance: once
d_gene: NA
j_gene: TRBJ1-2
v_gene: TRBV6-6
CDR3aa: CASSDRGLEDYTF
CDR3nt: TGTGCCAGCAGTGACCGCGGGTTGGAGGACTACACCTTC

abundance: NA
d_gene: NA
j_gene: TRBJ1-1
v_gene: TRBV5-6
CDR3aa: CASSLGLPNTEAFF
CDR3nt: TGTGCCAGCAGCTTGGGACTTCCGAACACTGAAGCTTTCTTT

abundance: few
d_gene: NA
j_gene: TRBJ2-7
v_gene: TRBV6-6
CDR3aa: CASSYSRGHEQYF
CDR3nt: TGTGCCAGCAGTTACTCGAGAGGTCACGAGCAGTACTTC

abundance: NA
d_gene: TRBD1
j_gene: TRBJ1-5
v_gene: TRBV27
CDR3aa: CASSRRQGAEQPQHF
CDR3nt: TGTGCCAGCAGTCGCCGACAGGGGGCGGAACAGCCCCAGCATTTT

abundance: NA
d_gene: NA
j_gene: TRBJ1-1
v_gene: TRBV5-1
CDR3aa: CASSPGGGTNTEAFF
CDR3nt: TGCGCCAGCAGCCCCGGCGGGGGCACCAACACTGAAGCTTTCTTT

abundance: once
d_gene: NA
j_gene: TRBJ1-3
v_gene: TRBV15
CDR3aa: CATSRDFPAISGNTIYF
CDR3nt: TGTGCCACCAGCAGAGATTTTCCTGCAATCTCTGGAAACACCATATATTTT

abundance: NA
d_gene: NA
j_gene: TRBJ2-7
v_gene: TRBV27
CDR3aa: CASGPFYEQYF
CDR3nt: TGTGCCAGCGGACCGTTCTACGAGCAGTACTTC

abundance: NA
d_gene: NA
j_gene: TRBJ2-3
v_gene: TRBV9
CDR3aa: CASSVGQSSISTDTQYF
CDR3nt: TGTGCCAGCAGCGTAGGTCAGTCTTCCATTAGCACAGATACGCAGTATTTT

abundance: few
d_gene: TRBD1
j_gene: TRBJ1-1
v_gene: TRBV19
CDR3aa: CASSEGATEAFF
CDR3nt: TGTGCCAGCTCCGAGGGGGCCACTGAAGCTTTCTTT